This T cell receptor (beta chain) came from a study of blood T cell repertoires in COVID-19. Study details: Whether acute or convalescent, the COVID-19 samples came from the United States, Italy and Spain. T cells, B-cell-depleted T cells, or PBMCs provided the cDNA or gDNA that served as material.

In the authors' methods: How many nucleated cells were present was estimated from reference gene primer amplification. The protocol was immunoSEQ multiplex PCR, while the TCRdb copy is restricted to in-frame clones and leaves out a portion. Clone size and V and J calls were adopted from that table, with D and trimming inferred from the DNA. The sample lists roughly 180,000 clones; 75% to 80% were seen once. Looked up from germline, CDR1 is SGHTA and CDR2 is FQGNSA. The CDR3 is 15 amino acids. The V end was cut by 1 base, the J end by 1 base, with 10 bases between. The V and J genes are TRBV7-2 and TRBJ2-5; D remains ambiguous. Sequencing was done on a sample of peripheral blood. This sequence was found in a woman in her fifties or sixties with active or convalescent COVID-19. In DNA, the CDR3 is TGTGCCAGCAGCTTAGGGGCCCAGGTCCAAGAGACCCAGTACTTC. This encodes CASSLGAQVQETQYF.